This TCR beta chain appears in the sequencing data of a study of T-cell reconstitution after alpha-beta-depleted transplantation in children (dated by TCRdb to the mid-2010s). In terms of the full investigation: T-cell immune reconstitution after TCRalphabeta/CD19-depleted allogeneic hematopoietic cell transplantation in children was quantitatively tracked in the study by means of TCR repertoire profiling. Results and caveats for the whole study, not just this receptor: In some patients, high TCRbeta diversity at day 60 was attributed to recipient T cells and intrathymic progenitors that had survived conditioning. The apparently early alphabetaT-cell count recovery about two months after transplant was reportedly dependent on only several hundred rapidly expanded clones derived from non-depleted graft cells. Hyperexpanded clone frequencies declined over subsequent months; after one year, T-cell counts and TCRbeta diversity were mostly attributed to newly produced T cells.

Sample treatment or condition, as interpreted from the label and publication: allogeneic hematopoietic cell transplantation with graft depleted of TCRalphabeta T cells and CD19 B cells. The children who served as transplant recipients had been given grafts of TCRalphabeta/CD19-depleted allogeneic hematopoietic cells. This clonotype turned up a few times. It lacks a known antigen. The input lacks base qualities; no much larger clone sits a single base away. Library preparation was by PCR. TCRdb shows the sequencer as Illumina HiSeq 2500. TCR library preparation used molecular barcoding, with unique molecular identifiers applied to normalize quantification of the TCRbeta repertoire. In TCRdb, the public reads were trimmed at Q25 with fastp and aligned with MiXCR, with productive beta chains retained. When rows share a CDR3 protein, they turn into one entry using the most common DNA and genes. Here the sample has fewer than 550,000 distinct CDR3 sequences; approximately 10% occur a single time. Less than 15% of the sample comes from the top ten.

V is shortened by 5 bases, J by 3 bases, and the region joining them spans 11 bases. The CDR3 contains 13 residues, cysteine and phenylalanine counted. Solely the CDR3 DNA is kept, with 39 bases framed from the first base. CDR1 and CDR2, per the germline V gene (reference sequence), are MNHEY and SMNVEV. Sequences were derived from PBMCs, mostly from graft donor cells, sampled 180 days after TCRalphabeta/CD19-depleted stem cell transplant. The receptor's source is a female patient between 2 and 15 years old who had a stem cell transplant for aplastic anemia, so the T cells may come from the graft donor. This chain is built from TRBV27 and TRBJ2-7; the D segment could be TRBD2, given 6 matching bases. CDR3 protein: CASSLTSNYEQYF. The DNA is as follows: TGTGCCAGCAGTCTAACTAGCAACTACGAGCAGTACTTC.